This T cell receptor (beta chain) was sequenced during a study of blood T cells in healthy people across ages (dated by TCRdb to about 2015). In the study overall: In model experiments, roughly one uniquely barcoded TCR beta cDNA molecule per two T cells was captured by template switching. The study measured age-related changes in TCR beta repertoire diversity using deep sequencing normalized with unique cDNA molecular identifiers. For two donors (one aged 18 to 29 and one aged 80 or older), the study analyzed two additional independent replicas of 1 million unique cDNA reads from the same blood draw. Donors were grouped into four age groups: young (average approximately 15 years), middle-aged (about 40), aged (approximately 58) and long-lived (approximately 81).

Trimming takes 3 bases from V and 3 bases from J, and the germline ends sit 14 bases apart. The CDR3 runs 15 amino acids, cysteine and phenylalanine included. The kept DNA is CDR3 alone, 45 bases in frame from the first base. The germline V gene (reference sequence) provides CDR1 LNHDA and CDR2 SQIVND. The method was 5' RACE. The run used an Illumina HiSeq 2500. A second about 6 to 11 cycle PCR used a sample-barcoded 5' primer and a J-beta primer mix. A template-switch 5' adaptor carrying 12 random nucleotides introduced a unique molecular identifier onto each TCR beta cDNA molecule. Each sample yielded at least 2.5 million CDR3-containing paired-end reads. First-strand cDNA synthesis was performed from all RNA using the Mint cDNA synthesis kit, with priming by a TRBC-specific oligonucleotide. After uracil-DNA glycosylase treatment, a first 18-cycle PCR used universal primers M1SS and BC2_uni_R on all cDNA. The authors processed their data as follows. For normalization, 1 million high-quality reads, each with a distinct molecular identifier, were randomly selected from each sample. Instead of being binned into consensus sequences, reads that shared molecular identifiers were thrown out. MiTCR, with a Q25 quality threshold and the strictest error-elimination algorithm, was used for CDR3 identification, clonotype clustering and error correction. A nonparametric unseen species model with Euler transformation was used to estimate a lower bound on total TCR beta diversity. In-frame beta chains were kept once TCRdb had trimmed the public reads at Q25 with fastp and called clones with MiXCR. Entries are consolidated by CDR3 protein sequence, retaining the most common genes and DNA. The V and J calls, along with clone size, are taken from TCRdb and not from the paper's own processing. This sample lists roughly 700,000 distinct CDR3 sequences; 20% to 25% were detected once. More than 8.5% of the sample is held by the ten biggest clonotypes.

Worth noting for this clonotype: What this receptor recognizes is not known. Within one base of it there is no much larger clone, and no base qualities were kept.

The donors were roughly 39 Caucasian individuals from Russia, aged roughly 6 to 90 years, who were systemically healthy. Each donor gave ten milliliters of peripheral blood, collected into EDTA-treated Vacutainer tubes. Ficoll-Paque density-gradient centrifugation was used to isolate PBMCs, with at least 6 million obtained per sample. Total RNA, at least 6 micrograms per sample, was extracted from PBMCs with Trizol reagent. The percentages of naive CD45RAhigh/CD27high T cells were determined by flow cytometry on a PBMC aliquot from every donor. Here is what the overall study found, with its caveats: Estimates of total diversity from one million sequenced T cells were regarded as lower bounds and underestimates. Because profiling used bulk unsorted PBMCs, naive and antigen-experienced compartments could not be compared conclusively. The CMV infection status of donors was not known, potentially confounding age-related changes in expanded clonotypes. Observed TCR beta diversity correlated strongly with the percentage of naive T cells measured by flow cytometry. The long-lived group showed more naive CD4+ T cells, fewer expanded clones and increased TCR diversity than the aged group, suggesting age selection. Observed TCR beta diversity per million T cells fell roughly linearly with age, and a significant reduction was already apparent by age about 38.

The sample also formed part of further work on T cells of mothers and their children. Looking at the second paper: Nine systemically healthy Caucasian individuals served as donors, namely three mothers together with their six children. cDNA synthesis consumed the entire amount of extracted RNA, loaded at about 1.5 ug RNA in each 15 ul reaction. In the second PCR, the M1S primer added sample barcodes and 2-4 random nucleotides. Over 8 million TCR beta CDR3 reads came from each mother, compared with around 3 million reads from each child. In both related and unrelated pairs, thymic selection shapes the output of TCR recombination in a similar way, with inherited differences having only a minor effect. Normalized repertoire overlap was always slightly but never significantly higher in related than unrelated mother-child pairs. No persistent microchimeric T cell clones were found, with a detection sensitivity of approximately 110 clones per million clonotypes. To look for features that set related mother-child pairs apart from unrelated individuals, the researchers ran deep NGS to compare the TCR beta repertoires of mothers and children. Mothers averaged around 43 +/- 4 years of age and children averaged about 10 +/- 4 years. After adapter ligation with NEBNext reagents, the libraries were sequenced on Illumina HiSeq 2000 with 100+100 nt paired-end reads. To prevent cross-contamination, the mother and child libraries were prepared one month apart and sequenced in separate runs. Each donor had between about 450,000 and 2,300,000 distinct TCR beta clonotypes identified. Naive TCR beta clonotypes were estimated from low-frequency clonotypes matched to each donor's FACS-determined naive share, without sorting.

The chain joins TRBV19 to TRBJ1-1; the D gene is possibly TRBD1, with 5 bases matching. The sample consisted of blood. The clonotype comes from a boy under 18 in good health. DNA sequence: TGTGCCAGTAGTATCCCGGGCGGGGGGGACACTGAAGCTTTCTTT. This sequence encodes CASSIPGGGDTEAFF.